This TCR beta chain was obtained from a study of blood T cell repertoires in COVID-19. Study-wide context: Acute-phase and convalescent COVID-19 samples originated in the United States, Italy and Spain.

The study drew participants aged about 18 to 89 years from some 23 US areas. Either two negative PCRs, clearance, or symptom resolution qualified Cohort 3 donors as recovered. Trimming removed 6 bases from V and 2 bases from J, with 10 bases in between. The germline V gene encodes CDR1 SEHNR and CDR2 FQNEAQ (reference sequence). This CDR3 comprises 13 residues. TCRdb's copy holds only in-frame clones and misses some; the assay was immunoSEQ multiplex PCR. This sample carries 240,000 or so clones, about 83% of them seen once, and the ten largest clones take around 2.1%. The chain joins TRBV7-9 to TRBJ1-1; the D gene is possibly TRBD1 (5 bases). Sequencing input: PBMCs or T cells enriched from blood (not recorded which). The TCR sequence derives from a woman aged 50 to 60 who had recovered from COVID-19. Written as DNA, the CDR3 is TGTGCCAGCAGGGACAAGGGAAACACTGAAGCTTTCTTT. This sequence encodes CASRDKGNTEAFF.